The 24 T cell receptor beta chains listed next were all sequenced from one sample in a study of early T cells in non-severe SARS-CoV-2 infection. TCRdb independently ran MiXCR on the 5' RACE reads; one entry per CDR3 protein. The profile shows around 59,000 distinct CDR3 sequences, more than 8.5% of them singletons. The material sequenced was whole blood. The receptors derive from an adult who was a healthcare worker with PCR-confirmed SARS-CoV-2 infection or an uninfected control (not recorded which).

The sample holds many counts of this clonotype. The rearrangement uses TRBV28 and TRBJ2-5, with unresolved D. CDR3 size: 15 residues. The germline V and J ends were trimmed by 3 bases and 0 bases, with 11 bases remaining between them. Germline-derived CDR1 and CDR2 are MDHEN and SYDVKM. The CDR3 spells CASSFTRLDQETQYF. In nucleotides, the CDR3 is TGTGCCAGCAGTTTCACCCGGTTAGACCAAGAGACCCAGTACTTC. Full variable domain (remainder filled in from reference TRBV28 and TRBJ2-5): DVKVTQSSRYLVKRTGEKVFLECVQDMDHENMFWYRQDPGLGLRLIYFSYDVKMKEKGDIPEGYSVSREKKERFSLILESASTNQTSMYLCASSFTRLDQETQYFGPGTRLLVL.

This clonotype has a count of ten or more. CDR3: CASSLFGLAAITDTQYF. The CDR3 DNA is TGTGCCAGCAGCCTCTTTGGGCTAGCGGCGATCACAGATACGCAGTATTTT. J is TRBJ2-3 and V is TRBV11-2; 7 bases are a match to TRBD2. Germline V gene lookup returns CDR1 SGHAT and CDR2 FQNNGV. The CDR3 is made up of 17 amino acids. V gave up 5 bases and J gave up 2 bases; unmatched junction bases: 13.

This clonotype was counted many times. The chain couples TRBV6-6 to TRBJ2-4; TRBD2 matches 8 bases. CDR1 and CDR2 (germline): MNHNY, SVGAGI (reference sequence). J gave up 8 bases and V 2 bases, and 5 bases lay outside the gene matches. CDR3 length: 14 amino acids. The CDR3 reads CASSYGGGLDIQYF. DNA for the CDR3: TGTGCCAGCAGTTACGGCGGGGGGCTAGACATTCAGTACTTC.

This clonotype was seen repeatedly, ten times or more. The chain has TRBV2 and TRBJ2-3, with TRBD2 as a possible D gene (5 bases). The V and J ends lost 5 bases and 6 bases respectively, with 15 bases between them. CDR1 and CDR2 (germline): SNHLY, FYNNEI. The length of the CDR3 is 14 residues. The CDR3 sequence is CASSMAPPGDTQYF. The CDR3 coding sequence is TGTGCCAGCAGTATGGCCCCGCCGGGGGATACGCAGTATTTT.

The chain links TRBV7-2 to TRBJ2-2, with D perhaps being TRBD1 or TRBD2 (5 bases each). The CDR3 is 15 amino acids. Per the germline V gene, CDR1 is SGHTA and CDR2 is FQGNSA. V was pared by 2 bases and J by 4 bases, with 11 bases between. The CDR3 nucleotides read TGTGCCAGCAGCTTAATGGCAGGGAGCACCGGGGAGCTGTTTTTT. Its protein is CASSLMAGSTGELFF. The complete variable domain, with remaining parts taken from reference TRBV7-2 and TRBJ2-2, reads GAGVSQSPSNKVTEKGKDVELRCDPISGHTALYWYRQSLGQGLEFLIYFQGNSAPDKSGLPSDRFSAERTGGSVSTLTIQRTQQEDSAVYLCASSLMAGSTGELFFGEGSRLTVL.

The genes are TRBV20-1 and TRBJ2-6; possible D gene TRBD2, 6 bases. The CDR3 has 17 residues. V lost 0 bases and J 2 bases, leaving 14 bases between the germline ends. From germline, CDR1 is DFQATT and CDR2 SNEGSKA (reference sequence). DNA of the CDR3: TGCAGTGCTAGAGATGATAAGGGAGGCACTGGGGCCAACGTCCTGACTTTC. This translates into CSARDDKGGTGANVLTF.

This chain connects TRBV2 to TRBJ2-3, with TRBD2 identical over 9 bases. J gave up 7 bases and V 3 bases, and 11 bases lay outside the gene matches. The CDR3 runs to 16 residues. Germline values: CDR1 SNHLY, CDR2 FYNNEI. The CDR3 protein is CASSEGSLAGSNTQYF. CDR3 DNA: TGTGCCAGCAGTGAGGGGAGCCTAGCGGGGAGTAATACGCAGTATTTT.

This chain connects TRBV7-9 to TRBJ2-3; no clear D. The CDR3 is 14 residues long. V was shortened by 5 bases and J by 2 bases, with 11 bases between the two germline ends. CDR1 is SEHNR, CDR2 FQNEAQ, per germline (reference sequence). CDR3 protein: CASSKSDHTDTQYF. CDR3 nucleotides: TGTGCCAGCAGCAAGAGCGATCACACAGATACGCAGTATTTT.

This sequence joins TRBV29-1 and TRBJ2-1; 8 bases map to TRBD1. This CDR3 has 14 residues. The ends lost 2 bases at V and 3 bases at J; junction bases unmatched: 3. CDR1 is SQVTM and CDR2 is ANQGSEA in the germline V gene. Here the CDR3 reads CSVEPDRVYNEQFF. In DNA, the CDR3 is TGCAGCGTTGAACCGGACAGGGTCTACAATGAGCAGTTCTTC.

This clonotype was recorded at least ten times. The chain recombines TRBV7-2 with TRBJ2-7; 9 positions agree with TRBD1. Germline CDR1 and CDR2: SGHTA and FQGNSA. Trimming removed 5 bases from V and 7 bases from J; junction bases left unmatched: 12. This CDR3 region has 15 residues. CDR3 amino acids: CASSVQGAPTREQYF. CDR3 in DNA: TGTGCCAGCAGCGTACAGGGGGCGCCGACTAGGGAGCAGTACTTC. The full variable domain, with the rest looked up from reference TRBV7-2 and TRBJ2-7, is GAGVSQSPSNKVTEKGKDVELRCDPISGHTALYWYRQSLGQGLEFLIYFQGNSAPDKSGLPSDRFSAERTGGSVSTLTIQRTQQEDSAVYLCASSVQGAPTREQYFGPGTRLTVT.

Many counts were recorded for this clonotype. The chain employs TRBV2 and TRBJ2-2; perhaps TRBD1 as D (5 bases). The CDR3 is made up of 13 amino acids. The V end lost 4 bases, the J end lost 10 bases, and 13 bases lay between the germline ends. Germline V CDR1 and CDR2: SNHLY, FYNNEI. The CDR3 DNA sequence: TGTGCCAGCAGTGCGACAGTTGGGGTGGAGCTGTTTTTT. Protein sequence: CASSATVGVELFF.

This clonotype was seen ten or more times. This chain joins TRBV12-3 or TRBV12-4 and TRBJ1-6; tentative D call: TRBD1 (5 bases). The CDR3 contains 17 residues. The V end lost 3 bases, the J end lost 1 base, and 13 bases lay between the germline ends. Here the CDR3 reads CASSFGRVKSYNSPLHF. DNA of the CDR3: TGTGCCAGCAGTTTTGGCAGGGTTAAGTCCTATAATTCACCCCTCCACTTT.

This clonotype has a count of ten or more. The gene calls are TRBV7-8 and TRBJ2-3, with D possibly matching TRBD2 (5 bases). This CDR3 contains 15 residues. Trimming took 5 bases from V and 3 from J, leaving 15 bases between them. Germline assignment: CDR1 SGHVS and CDR2 FQNEAQ. The DNA for the CDR3 is TGTGCCAGCAGCCCGGGGAGATCGGTGACAGATACGCAGTATTTT. It is translated as CASSPGRSVTDTQYF.

The chain couples TRBV24-1 to TRBJ2-5; the D is unclear. Germline values: CDR1 KGHDR, CDR2 SFDVKD. CDR3 length equals 15 residues. The ends were cut back, 3 bases at V and 4 bases at J, with 14 bases in the middle. The CDR3 here is CATSDPNRPGETQYF. The CDR3 region has the DNA TGTGCCACCAGTGATCCGAATCGGCCAGGAGAGACCCAGTACTTC.

The chain joins TRBV12-3 or TRBV12-4 to TRBJ2-5, with no clear D. The length of the CDR3 is 12 residues. Trimming removed 5 bases from V and 5 bases from J, with 9 bases in between. CDR3 residues: CASSPSGETQYF. In nucleotides, the CDR3 is TGTGCCAGCAGTCCCAGTGGCGAGACCCAGTACTTC.

The gene calls are TRBV28 and TRBJ2-5, with D possibly matching TRBD2 (6 bases). CDR1 and CDR2 from the germline V gene are MDHEN and SYDVKM. The germline V and J ends were trimmed by 2 bases and 9 bases, with 10 bases remaining between them. This CDR3 is 12 amino acids long. The DNA of the CDR3 is TGTGCCAGCAGTTTAAGTTCGGGAGCCCAGTACTTC. This codes for CASSLSSGAQYF.

In its sample, this clonotype was seen many times. The chain couples TRBV19 to TRBJ2-2; D is uncertain. This CDR3 region has 18 residues. Germline CDR1 is LNHDA and CDR2 is SQIVND (reference sequence). The ends were cut back, 7 bases at V and 0 bases at J, with 21 bases in the middle. This CDR3 is CASIERPGRSTNTGELFF. CDR3 nucleotide sequence: TGTGCCAGTATTGAGAGGCCTGGCAGGTCCACGAACACCGGGGAGCTGTTTTTT.

This clonotype showed up many times. This sequence joins TRBV3-1 and TRBJ2-1, with D unresolved. Trimming shortened V by 4 bases and J by 6 bases, and 13 bases separated the two germline ends. Germline CDR1 is LGHDT and CDR2 is YNNKEL (reference sequence). The CDR3 is 14 residues long. The CDR3 DNA reads TGTGCCAGCAGCCCTAAATGGAGAGGCAATGAGCAGTTCTTC. This encodes CASSPKWRGNEQFF.

In this sample, this clonotype turned up a few times. The V call is TRBV11-2, the J call TRBJ2-1, with TRBD2 identical over 12 bases. CDR1 and CDR2 (germline): SGHAT, FQNNGV. Germline trimming cut 5 bases from V and 4 bases from J; bases unmatched to any gene: 9. The CDR3 runs 17 residues. This CDR3 is CASSPPGTSGLYNEQFF. The CDR3 region has the DNA TGTGCCAGCAGCCCTCCCGGGACTAGCGGGTTATACAATGAGCAGTTCTTC.

This clonotype has a count of ten or more. The genes are TRBV12-5 and TRBJ2-1, with 9 bases matching TRBD1. CDR3 length equals 15 residues. V shed 6 bases and J 10 bases; nucleotides not matched to a gene: 13. CDR1 LGHNT and CDR2 FRNRAP come from the germline V gene. CDR3 sequence: CASGRSGTGRKEQFF. The CDR3 DNA reads as TGTGCTAGTGGCCGATCCGGGACAGGGCGGAAAGAGCAGTTCTTC.

The chain uses TRBV7-9 and TRBJ2-3; 8 bases are shared with TRBD2. The ends lost 1 base at V and 2 bases at J; junction bases unmatched: 2. Germline CDR1 is SEHNR and CDR2 is FQNEAQ (reference sequence). The CDR3 extends over 15 amino acids. CDR3 protein: CASSLELAATDTQYF. The CDR3 nucleotides are TGTGCCAGCAGCTTAGAACTAGCGGCCACAGATACGCAGTATTTT.

This chain links TRBV27 with TRBJ2-1; tentatively, D is TRBD1 (6 bases). V lost 5 bases, J lost 15 bases, and 20 bases lay in between. Germline assignment: CDR1 MNHEY and CDR2 SMNVEV (reference sequence). There are 13 residues in the CDR3. DNA for the CDR3: TGTGCCAGCAGTGTACTGACCAGACAGGTTCTGTTCTTC. Protein product: CASSVLTRQVLFF.

This clonotype was picked up many times. At one of its ends the junction is not consistent with the germline gene, which may arise from a read error. J is TRBJ1-3 and V is TRBV20-1; maybe TRBD1 (6 bases). The CDR3 loop spans 16 amino acids. From germline, CDR1 is DFQATT and CDR2 SNEGSKA (reference sequence). The CDR3 nucleotides read TGCAGTGCTTACTTACCGCACAGGGAAGCTGGACACACCATATATTTT. Its translation is CSAYLPHREAGHTIYF.

This chain uses TRBV24-1 with TRBJ2-1, with 7 bases lining up with TRBD1. Germline values: CDR1 KGHDR, CDR2 SFDVKD. The CDR3 is made up of 16 amino acids. The ends lost 3 bases at V and 5 bases at J; junction bases unmatched: 9. The DNA for the CDR3 is TGTGCCACCAGTGATCTTTCCGGGACAGAAAACAATGAGCAGTTCTTC. Translation gives CATSDLSGTENNEQFF.